These 29 T cell receptor beta chains came from one sample sequenced in a study of CD8+ T cells in alopecia areata. Sequencing templates came from extracted RNA that was reverse transcribed into cDNA. Profiled with immunoSEQ multiplex PCR; TCRdb holds only in-frame clones, not every one. The sample has more than 100,000 clones; 58% are singletons. The sample here was CD4+ T cells sorted from blood, taken at week 0. These receptors originate from a human donor with alopecia areata.

This clone was picked up one time. The V and J genes are TRBV7-2 and TRBJ2-7; the D gene could be TRBD1 or TRBD2 (5 bases each). CDR3 size: 13 residues. Trimming pared 5 bases from V and 3 bases from J, leaving 11 bases between. CDR1 is SGHTA, CDR2 FQGNSA, per germline. The CDR3 spells CASSRDGYYEQYF. CDR3 in DNA: TGTGCCAGCAGCCGGGACGGATACTACGAGCAGTACTTC.

The chain recombines TRBV2 with TRBJ2-7; D not certain. V was cut by 7 bases and J by 3 bases, with 7 bases left in between. The CDR3 loop spans 11 amino acids. CDR1 is SNHLY and CDR2 is FYNNEI in the germline V gene. The CDR3, as DNA: TGTGCCAGCAACGGCGGCTACGAGCAGTACTTC. Residues: CASNGGYEQYF.

Here the CDR3 reads CSVLQGAGGETQYF. The CDR3 DNA reads as TGCAGCGTTCTTCAGGGGGCGGGAGGAGAGACCCAGTACTTC. V gene TRBV29-1 combines with J gene TRBJ2-5, with D perhaps TRBD1 or TRBD2 (8 bases each). Trimming removed 5 bases from V and 4 bases from J, with 17 bases in between. The germline CDR1 and CDR2 sequences are SQVTM and ANQGSEA. The length of the CDR3 is 14 residues.

The J gene is TRBJ2-1, the V gene TRBV5-1, with D uncertain. Looked up from germline, CDR1 is SGHRS and CDR2 is YFSETQ. The CDR3 contains 13 residues. The V gene lost 0 bases and the J gene lost 7 bases, with 8 bases spanning the gap. In DNA, the CDR3 is TGCGCCAGCAGCTTGGCGACTCGAAATGAGCAGTTCTTC. This encodes CASSLATRNEQFF.

This clone was observed a few times. The rearrangement uses TRBV6-5 and TRBJ2-5; D remains unclear. V lost 2 bases, J lost 3 bases, and 13 bases lay in between. This CDR3 is built from 15 residues. Looked up from germline, CDR1 is MNHEY and CDR2 is SVGAGI. The CDR3 reads CASSYGTGHKETQYF. In nucleotides, the CDR3 is TGTGCCAGCAGTTACGGTACGGGCCACAAAGAGACCCAGTACTTC.

CDR3 loop: CASSYIGQPQHF. The CDR3 nucleotides read TGTGCCAGCAGTTACATCGGTCAGCCCCAGCATTTT. The chain couples TRBV6-5 to TRBJ1-5; no clear D. With 2 bases removed from V and 6 bases from J, the gap between germline ends came to 5 bases. The CDR3 is 12 residues long. Germline CDR1 MNHEY, CDR2 SVGAGI.

V usage is TRBV7-2 and J usage is TRBJ2-1; 8 bases are shared with TRBD2. Trimming at V came to 1 base and at J to 6 bases, leaving 8 bases not matched to a gene. The CDR3 extends over 16 amino acids. Germline values: CDR1 SGHTA, CDR2 FQGNSA. CDR3 nucleotide sequence: TGTGCCAGCAGCTTAGAAGCGGGAGAAATTGGCAATGAGCAGTTCTTC. Its translation is CASSLEAGEIGNEQFF.

The chain links TRBV9 to TRBJ2-3; tentatively, D is TRBD2 (6 bases). The CDR3 sequence is 15 residues long. V was cut by 3 bases and J by 1 base, with 12 bases left in between. The germline CDR1 and CDR2 sequences are SGDLS and YYNGEE. The CDR3 is CASSATWGGTDTQYF. CDR3 nucleotide sequence: TGTGCCAGCAGCGCTACCTGGGGGGGCACAGATACGCAGTATTTT.

This rearrangement joins TRBV10-3 to TRBJ2-3, with D unclear. The ends were cut back, 4 bases at V and 1 base at J, with 0 bases in the middle. The CDR3 has 11 residues. Germline loops: CDR1 ENHRY, CDR2 SYGVKD. This CDR3 reads CAISGTDTQYF. The DNA for the CDR3 is TGTGCCATCAGTGGCACAGATACGCAGTATTTT.

There are a few counts of this clone. The chain is built from TRBV29-1 and TRBJ2-3; D perhaps matches TRBD2 (7 bases). This CDR3 spans 15 amino acids. V was shortened by 0 bases and J by 6 bases, with 16 bases between the two germline ends. The germline V gene has CDR1 SQVTM and CDR2 ANQGSEA. The CDR3 nucleotides are TGCAGCGTTGAAGATCTATCGGGGGGCTCGGATACGCAGTATTTT. It translates to CSVEDLSGGSDTQYF.

This clone was seen a few times. The chain uses TRBV2 and TRBJ2-5; D might be TRBD1 (6 bases). The CDR3 runs 11 residues. From germline, CDR1 is SNHLY and CDR2 FYNNEI. V lost 10 bases and J 3 bases, leaving 9 bases between the germline ends. This chain's CDR3 is CATQGEETQYF. CDR3 nucleotides: TGTGCCACACAGGGAGAAGAGACCCAGTACTTC. Supplemented by reference TRBV2 and TRBJ2-5, the full variable domain reads EPEVTQTPSHQVTQMGQEVILRCVPISNHLYFYWYRQILGQKVEFLVSFYNNEISEKSEIFDDQFSVERPDGSNFTLKIRSTKLEDSAMYFCATQGEETQYFGPGTRLLVL.

This clone was counted between two and nine times. The chain uses TRBV9 and TRBJ1-5, with TRBD1 identical over 7 bases. V shed 3 bases and J 3 bases; nucleotides not matched to a gene: 15. Germline values: CDR1 SGDLS, CDR2 YYNGEE. The CDR3 has 18 amino acids. CDR3 sequence reads: CASSARTGPVINNQPQHF. In DNA, the CDR3 is TGTGCCAGCAGCGCCCGGACAGGCCCTGTGATTAACAATCAGCCCCAGCATTTT.

The chain couples TRBV4-1 to TRBJ2-5, with a tentative D call TRBD2 (6 bases). This CDR3 has 17 amino acids. Trimming pared 0 bases from V and 5 bases from J, leaving 19 bases between. Germline V gene sequence: CDR1 MGHRA, CDR2 YSYEKL. Here the CDR3 reads CASSQERGRAGRETQYF. In DNA, the CDR3 is TGCGCCAGCAGCCAAGAAAGGGGTAGGGCAGGGAGGGAGACCCAGTACTTC.

The chain joins TRBV30 to TRBJ1-1; D is ambiguous. From germline, CDR1 is GTSNPN and CDR2 SVGIG (reference sequence). The V end lost 4 bases, the J end lost 3 bases, and 3 bases lay between the germline ends. This CDR3 is built from 10 residues. This chain's CDR3 is CAWKDTEAFF. The CDR3 DNA is TGTGCCTGGAAGGACACTGAAGCTTTCTTT.

This clone has a handful of counts. This sequence joins TRBV7-8 and TRBJ2-1, with 9 positions matching TRBD1. The CDR3 loop spans 13 amino acids. With 4 bases clipped from V and 9 bases from J, the junction kept 4 bases outside the gene matches. Germline assignment: CDR1 SGHVS and CDR2 FQNEAQ. This CDR3 reads CASSSTGGSEQFF. Here the CDR3 DNA reads TGTGCCAGCAGCTCGACAGGGGGAAGTGAGCAGTTCTTC.

The rearrangement links TRBV10-3 to TRBJ2-7; 8 bases line up with TRBD2. The CDR3 loop spans 15 amino acids. Per germline, CDR1 ENHRY and CDR2 SYGVKD. Trimming cost V 6 bases and J 0 bases; bases outside gene matches: 7. CDR3 sequence reads: CAIRRTSLSSYEQYF. Written as DNA, the CDR3 is TGTGCCATCAGGCGGACTAGCCTGAGCTCCTACGAGCAGTACTTC.

There are a few counts of this clone. The rearrangement links TRBV30 to TRBJ2-4; 8 bases align to TRBD2. V was clipped by 2 bases and J by 12 bases; unmatched bases: 9. The CDR3 consists of 13 residues. The germline CDR1 and CDR2 sequences are GTSNPN and SVGIG (reference sequence). CDR3 DNA: TGTGCCTGGAGTCCCCCCGGGAGGGCTACTCAGTACTTC. Translated, it gives CAWSPPGRATQYF.

The gene calls are TRBV10-3 and TRBJ1-3; no clear D. V shed 3 bases and J shed 2 bases, with 8 bases lying between them. The germline V gene has CDR1 ENHRY and CDR2 SYGVKD. This CDR3 has 14 amino acids. The CDR3: CAISDTIAGNTIYF. The DNA for the CDR3 is TGTGCCATCAGTGACACGATCGCTGGAAACACCATATATTTT.

The rearrangement uses TRBV28 and TRBJ2-7; TRBD2 is a possible D gene (5 bases). Germline CDR1 and CDR2: MDHEN and SYDVKM. CDR3 size: 14 residues. V lost 1 base to trimming and J lost 0 bases, with 7 bases between them. CDR3 region: CASSLYEGSYEQYF. Here the CDR3 DNA reads TGTGCCAGCAGTTTATATGAGGGCTCCTACGAGCAGTACTTC.

The genes are TRBV7-3 and TRBJ2-3, with 7 bases identical to TRBD2. The ends lost 1 base at V and 4 bases at J; junction bases unmatched: 5. CDR1 and CDR2 from the germline V gene are SGHTA and FQGTGA. The CDR3 is 15 residues long. The CDR3 protein is CASSLRGLSPDTQYF. The CDR3 DNA sequence: TGTGCCAGCAGCTTAAGGGGACTATCCCCAGATACGCAGTATTTT.

V and J are TRBV6-5 and TRBJ2-7; 7 bases agree with TRBD1. CDR3 length equals 14 residues. The germline V gene has CDR1 MNHEY and CDR2 SVGAGI. The trim removed 5 bases at V and 3 bases at J, leaving 7 bases unmatched. CDR3 DNA: TGTGCCAGCAGTAGACAGGGTAAAGGCTACGAGCAGTACTTC. Its translation: CASSRQGKGYEQYF.

Comment on this clone: The junction shows a germline mismatch at one end, possibly a read error. The rearrangement links TRBV4-2 to TRBJ1-2; D not resolved. In germline, CDR1 is LGHNA, CDR2 YNFKEQ. This CDR3 is 14 amino acids long. CDR3: CASSQDVGGRVYVF. DNA for the CDR3: TGTGCCAGCAGCCAAGATGTAGGCGGGCGGGTTTATGTCTTC.

There are a few counts of this clone. CDR3 protein: CASSYRGTDTQYF. The CDR3 coding sequence is TGTGCCAGCAGCTACCGAGGCACAGATACGCAGTATTTT. The chain is built from TRBV7-9 and TRBJ2-3; unclear D gene. Germline CDR1 and CDR2: SEHNR and FQNEAQ (reference sequence). The ends were cut back, 4 bases at V and 1 base at J, with 6 bases in the middle. The CDR3 is 13 residues long.

This rearrangement joins TRBV7-8 to TRBJ2-1, with 10 nucleotides matching TRBD2. The CDR3 is made up of 15 amino acids. Unmatched junction bases numbered 10, after V lost 5 bases and J lost 9 bases. Germline V gene sequence: CDR1 SGHVS, CDR2 FQNEAQ. The CDR3 region is CASSASGGAGGEQFF. The CDR3 coding sequence is TGTGCCAGCAGCGCGAGCGGGGGGGCGGGAGGTGAGCAGTTCTTC.

The rearrangement links TRBV7-6 to TRBJ1-3; D is undetermined. This CDR3 is 13 amino acids long. V gave up 0 bases and J gave up 5 bases, with 5 bases separating them. Germline loops: CDR1 SGHVS, CDR2 FNYEAQ. The CDR3, as DNA: TGTGCCAGCAGCTTAGCAAACCGAAACACCATATATTTT. Translating gives CASSLANRNTIYF. Full variable domain (outside the CDR3, taken from reference TRBV7-6 and TRBJ1-3): GAGVSQSPRYKVTKRGQDVALRCDPISGHVSLYWYRQALGQGPEFLTYFNYEAQQDKSGLPNDRFSAERPEGSISTLTIQRTEQRDSAMYRCASSLANRNTIYFGEGSWLTVV.

The chain joins TRBV4-3 to TRBJ2-2; D unclear. The V end lost 0 bases, the J end lost 6 bases, and 11 bases lay between the germline ends. From germline, CDR1 is LGHNA and CDR2 YSLEER. The CDR3 runs 15 residues. CDR3 sequence: CASSQESNRPGELFF. The CDR3 coding sequence is TGCGCCAGCAGCCAAGAAAGTAATCGTCCCGGGGAGCTGTTTTTT.

This clone has a handful of counts. This rearrangement joins TRBV7-2 to TRBJ2-5; 7 bases agree with TRBD2. Trimming removed 5 bases from V and 2 bases from J; junction bases left unmatched: 5. Germline-derived CDR1 and CDR2 are SGHTA and FQGNSA. This CDR3 contains 14 residues. This CDR3 is CASSLLAVQETQYF. The CDR3 coding sequence is TGTGCCAGCAGCCTGCTAGCGGTGCAAGAGACCCAGTACTTC.

The rearrangement uses TRBV27 and TRBJ2-3; D might be TRBD1 (6 bases). Trimming cost V 5 bases and J 3 bases, with 15 bases left between them. Germline V gives CDR1 MNHEY, CDR2 SMNVEV (reference sequence). This CDR3 is 15 amino acids long. CDR3 sequence: CASSPRAGETDTQYF. DNA of the CDR3: TGTGCCAGCAGTCCCCGGGCAGGGGAGACAGATACGCAGTATTTT.

V usage is TRBV28 and J usage is TRBJ2-2; D is undetermined. The germline gives CDR1 MDHEN, CDR2 SYDVKM. The V end was cut by 2 bases, the J end by 0 bases, with 16 bases between. This CDR3 is built from 18 residues. In DNA, the CDR3 is TGTGCCAGCAGTTTACCTGGGTATAACCAGGCGAACACCGGGGAGCTGTTTTTT. It yields the protein CASSLPGYNQANTGELFF.